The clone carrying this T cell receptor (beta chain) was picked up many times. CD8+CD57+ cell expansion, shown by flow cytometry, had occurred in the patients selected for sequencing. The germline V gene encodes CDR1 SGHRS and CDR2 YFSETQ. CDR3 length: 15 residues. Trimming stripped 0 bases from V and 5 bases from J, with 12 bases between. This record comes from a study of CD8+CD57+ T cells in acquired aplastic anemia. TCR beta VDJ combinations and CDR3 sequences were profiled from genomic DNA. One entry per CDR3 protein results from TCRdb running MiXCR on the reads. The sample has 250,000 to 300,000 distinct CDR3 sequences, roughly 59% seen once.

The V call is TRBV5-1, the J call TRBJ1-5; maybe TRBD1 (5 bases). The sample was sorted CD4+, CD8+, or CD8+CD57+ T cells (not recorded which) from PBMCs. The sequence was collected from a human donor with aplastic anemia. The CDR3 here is CASSLDGAGDQPQHF. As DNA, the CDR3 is TGCGCCAGCAGCTTGGACGGGGCCGGGGATCAGCCCCAGCATTTT.